This is a list of T cell receptor beta chains from one sample in a study of CD8 T cells in ankylosing spondylitis. MiXCR, run by TCRdb on the 5' RACE reads, gives a single entry per CDR3 protein. The sample records about 540,000 distinct CDR3 sequences, 10% to 15% being singletons. Source material: blood, either unsorted or a sorted T cell fraction (not recorded which). The receptors shown here come from a male donor with ankylosing spondylitis. Both conserved end residues are part of each CDR3. A D gene is named only where the DNA matches it firmly. Size is stated for part of the rows, as once, few or many counts, or as a class when the clone is expanded.

d_call: TRBD2; v_call: TRBV9; j_call: TRBJ2-5; clone_size: -; cdr3_aa: CASSVQAGAGETQYF; cdr3_nt: TGTGCCAGCAGCGTACAGGCGGGAGCAGGAGAGACCCAGTACTTC
d_call: -; v_call: TRBV5-6; j_call: TRBJ2-2; clone_size: many; cdr3_aa: CASSADLPGAGELFF; cdr3_nt: TGTGCCAGCAGCGCCGACTTGCCAGGGGCCGGGGAGCTGTTTTTT
d_call: -; v_call: TRBV7-2; j_call: TRBJ1-2; clone_size: few; cdr3_aa: CASSLNKGSRGYTF; cdr3_nt: TGTGCCAGCAGCTTAAATAAGGGCAGCCGGGGCTACACCTTC
d_call: -; v_call: TRBV7-9; j_call: TRBJ2-1; clone_size: few; cdr3_aa: CASSSPVPGNEQFF; cdr3_nt: TGTGCCAGCAGCTCCCCCGTCCCGGGAAATGAGCAGTTCTTC
d_call: -; v_call: TRBV20-1; j_call: TRBJ2-5; clone_size: many; cdr3_aa: CSARVGAGGETQYF; cdr3_nt: TGCAGTGCTAGGGTGGGGGCAGGAGGAGAGACCCAGTACTTC
d_call: TRBD1; v_call: TRBV7-9; j_call: TRBJ1-4; clone_size: -; cdr3_aa: CASSLFPTGDEKLFF; cdr3_nt: TGTGCCAGCAGCTTATTTCCGACAGGGGACGAAAAACTGTTTTTT
d_call: -; v_call: TRBV7-8; j_call: TRBJ1-2; clone_size: -; cdr3_aa: CASSSGTLYGYTF; cdr3_nt: TGTGCCAGCAGCTCCGGGACCCTCTATGGCTACACCTTC
d_call: -; v_call: TRBV21-1; j_call: TRBJ2-5; clone_size: few; cdr3_aa: CASSRQGGSETQYF; cdr3_nt: TGTGCCAGCAGCAGACAGGGAGGATCGGAGACCCAGTACTTC
d_call: TRBD2; v_call: TRBV20-1; j_call: TRBJ2-1; clone_size: -; cdr3_aa: CSARESSGRDEQFF; cdr3_nt: TGCAGTGCTAGAGAGTCTAGCGGGAGAGATGAGCAGTTCTTC
d_call: TRBD2; v_call: TRBV2; j_call: TRBJ2-2; clone_size: -; cdr3_aa: CASEGLAGGPNTGELFF; cdr3_nt: TGTGCCAGCGAGGGACTAGCGGGAGGGCCAAACACCGGGGAGCTGTTTTTT
d_call: -; v_call: TRBV7-9; j_call: TRBJ2-5; clone_size: -; cdr3_aa: CASSLSQARETQYF; cdr3_nt: TGTGCCAGCAGCTTAAGTCAGGCCCGAGAGACCCAGTACTTC
d_call: TRBD1; v_call: TRBV5-1; j_call: TRBJ2-2; clone_size: few; cdr3_aa: CASSFPRDRGSNTGELFF; cdr3_nt: TGCGCCAGCAGCTTCCCCCGGGACAGGGGCTCCAACACCGGGGAGCTGTTTTTT
d_call: -; v_call: TRBV27; j_call: TRBJ1-2; clone_size: few; cdr3_aa: CASSLYGWADYGYTF; cdr3_nt: TGTGCCAGCAGTTTATATGGGTGGGCGGACTATGGCTACACCTTC
d_call: -; v_call: TRBV14; j_call: TRBJ2-2; clone_size: -; cdr3_aa: CASSQGRVLNTGELFF; cdr3_nt: TGTGCCAGCAGCCAAGGCAGAGTCTTGAACACCGGGGAGCTGTTTTTT
d_call: TRBD2; v_call: TRBV7-2; j_call: TRBJ2-2; clone_size: many; cdr3_aa: CASSSTSGRAGTGELFF; cdr3_nt: TGTGCCAGCAGCTCTACTAGCGGGAGGGCAGGCACCGGGGAGCTGTTTTTT
d_call: -; v_call: TRBV24-1; j_call: TRBJ2-3; clone_size: few; cdr3_aa: CAVQGQGTDTQYF; cdr3_nt: TGTGCCGTACAGGGCCAGGGCACAGATACGCAGTATTTT
d_call: -; v_call: TRBV3-1; j_call: TRBJ2-1; clone_size: -; cdr3_aa: CASTHSPLAPEGSNEQFF; cdr3_nt: TGTGCCAGCACCCACTCGCCGCTAGCGCCCGAGGGAAGCAATGAGCAGTTCTTC
d_call: -; v_call: TRBV20-1; j_call: TRBJ2-5; clone_size: -; cdr3_aa: CSASPGNQETQYF; cdr3_nt: TGCAGTGCTAGTCCCGGGAACCAAGAGACCCAGTACTTC
d_call: -; v_call: TRBV3-1; j_call: TRBJ2-1; clone_size: few; cdr3_aa: CASSQGVGASYNEQFF; cdr3_nt: TGTGCCAGCAGCCAGGGGGTGGGAGCAAGCTACAATGAGCAGTTCTTC
d_call: -; v_call: TRBV10-2; j_call: TRBJ1-1; clone_size: few; cdr3_aa: CASTLNVGLNTEAFF; cdr3_nt: TGCGCCAGCACATTGAACGTCGGACTGAACACTGAAGCTTTCTTT
d_call: -; v_call: TRBV15; j_call: TRBJ1-6; clone_size: few; cdr3_aa: CATSRPEGRPLHF; cdr3_nt: TGTGCCACCAGCAGACCTGAAGGGAGACCCCTCCACTTT
d_call: -; v_call: TRBV9; j_call: TRBJ1-5; clone_size: -; cdr3_aa: CASSVDPGGGNQPQHF; cdr3_nt: TGTGCCAGCAGCGTAGATCCCGGAGGGGGCAATCAGCCCCAGCATTTT
d_call: TRBD1; v_call: TRBV12-3/TRBV12-4; j_call: TRBJ2-1; clone_size: few; cdr3_aa: CASSSGQGRVNEQFF; cdr3_nt: TGTGCCAGCAGTTCTGGACAGGGGCGTGTGAATGAGCAGTTCTTC
d_call: TRBD1; v_call: TRBV5-1; j_call: TRBJ2-5; clone_size: -; cdr3_aa: CASSLIGTDGETQYF; cdr3_nt: TGCGCCAGCAGCTTGATTGGGACAGACGGAGAGACCCAGTACTTC
d_call: -; v_call: TRBV5-6; j_call: TRBJ1-2; clone_size: few; cdr3_aa: CASSPDVLYGYTF; cdr3_nt: TGTGCCAGCAGCCCGGACGTTCTATATGGCTACACCTTC
d_call: TRBD1; v_call: TRBV7-2; j_call: TRBJ1-4; clone_size: many; cdr3_aa: CASSSRTGTNEKLFF; cdr3_nt: TGTGCCAGCAGCTCCCGGACAGGGACTAATGAAAAACTGTTTTTT
d_call: TRBD1; v_call: TRBV20-1; j_call: TRBJ1-1; clone_size: -; cdr3_aa: CSARATGAGTEAFF; cdr3_nt: TGCAGTGCTAGGGCTACAGGGGCGGGTACTGAAGCTTTCTTT
d_call: TRBD2; v_call: TRBV3-1; j_call: TRBJ2-1; clone_size: many; cdr3_aa: CASSQGTSGMIYEQFF; cdr3_nt: TGTGCCAGCAGCCAAGGGACTAGCGGGATGATATATGAGCAGTTCTTC
d_call: -; v_call: TRBV7-9; j_call: TRBJ2-2; clone_size: few; cdr3_aa: CASRKGRANTGELFF; cdr3_nt: TGTGCCAGCAGGAAGGGCCGGGCGAACACCGGGGAGCTGTTTTTT
d_call: -; v_call: TRBV24-1; j_call: TRBJ2-5; clone_size: few; cdr3_aa: CATSEEGRSETQYF; cdr3_nt: TGTGCCACCAGTGAGGAGGGCCGGTCAGAGACCCAGTACTTC
d_call: TRBD2; v_call: TRBV24-1; j_call: TRBJ2-3; clone_size: few; cdr3_aa: CATSDFRSSGRATDTQYF; cdr3_nt: TGTGCCACCAGTGATTTCCGTTCAAGCGGGAGGGCGACAGATACGCAGTATTTT
d_call: -; v_call: TRBV18; j_call: TRBJ1-5; clone_size: -; cdr3_aa: CASSLSAPGGNQPQHF; cdr3_nt: TGTGCCAGCTCCCTCTCGGCCCCGGGTGGCAATCAGCCCCAGCATTTT
d_call: TRBD2; v_call: TRBV5-1; j_call: TRBJ2-3; clone_size: many; cdr3_aa: CASSPTLADLNTDTQYF; cdr3_nt: TGCGCCAGCAGCCCTACTCTAGCGGACCTGAACACAGATACGCAGTATTTT
d_call: TRBD1; v_call: TRBV7-9; j_call: TRBJ1-5; clone_size: -; cdr3_aa: CASSYNDRGAPQHF; cdr3_nt: TGTGCCAGCAGCTATAACGACAGGGGAGCGCCCCAGCATTTT
d_call: TRBD2; v_call: TRBV20-1; j_call: TRBJ2-5; clone_size: -; cdr3_aa: CSASGLAGGRNQETQYF; cdr3_nt: TGCAGTGCTAGTGGACTAGCGGGAGGCCGGAATCAAGAGACCCAGTACTTC
d_call: TRBD2; v_call: TRBV9; j_call: TRBJ2-5; clone_size: -; cdr3_aa: CASSGQGLAGSQETQYF; cdr3_nt: TGTGCCAGCAGCGGGCAGGGACTAGCGGGAAGCCAAGAGACCCAGTACTTC
d_call: -; v_call: TRBV15; j_call: TRBJ1-2; clone_size: many; cdr3_aa: CATSRDGGRTSNYGYTF; cdr3_nt: TGTGCCACCAGCAGAGATGGGGGTAGGACATCTAACTATGGCTACACCTTC
d_call: -; v_call: TRBV11-2; j_call: TRBJ1-4; clone_size: few; cdr3_aa: CASSPRDEKLFF; cdr3_nt: TGTGCCAGCAGCCCCCGAGATGAAAAACTGTTTTTT
d_call: -; v_call: TRBV11-2; j_call: TRBJ2-3; clone_size: -; cdr3_aa: CASSLELVSTDTQYF; cdr3_nt: TGTGCCAGCAGCCTTGAACTAGTCAGCACAGATACGCAGTATTTT
d_call: -; v_call: TRBV5-1; j_call: TRBJ1-1; clone_size: few; cdr3_aa: CASSQIELLRRDLEETEAFF; cdr3_nt: TGCGCCAGCAGCCAGATCGAGCTTCTCAGACGGGATTTGGAGGAAACTGAAGCTTTCTTT
d_call: -; v_call: TRBV20-1; j_call: TRBJ1-5; clone_size: -; cdr3_aa: CSARAPEDQPQHF; cdr3_nt: TGCAGTGCTAGAGCCCCCGAGGACCAGCCCCAGCATTTT
d_call: TRBD2; v_call: TRBV5-1; j_call: TRBJ2-1; clone_size: many; cdr3_aa: CASSLQGTSGRSDYNEQFF; cdr3_nt: TGCGCCAGCAGCTTGCAAGGGACTAGCGGGAGATCGGATTACAATGAGCAGTTCTTC
d_call: -; v_call: TRBV20-1; j_call: TRBJ1-1; clone_size: few; cdr3_aa: CSAREWQADTEAFF; cdr3_nt: TGCAGTGCTAGAGAATGGCAGGCAGACACTGAAGCTTTCTTT
d_call: -; v_call: TRBV20-1; j_call: TRBJ2-7; clone_size: many; cdr3_aa: CSARGQVSIREQYF; cdr3_nt: TGCAGTGCTAGAGGGCAGGTCAGCATACGCGAGCAGTACTTC